The clone carrying this TCR beta chain was counted a single time. Its antigen is as yet unknown. The data belong to a study of cytomegalovirus exposure and HLA in healthy donors. Across the whole study: The same platform was used for the 120 validation repertoires and the roughly 670 first-cohort repertoires, a later analysis reported.

This CDR3 spans 17 amino acids. Losses at the gene ends were 0 bases for V and 2 bases for J; bases not matched to a gene: 8. In germline, CDR1 is SGHDT, CDR2 YYEEEE. Sequenced by immunoSEQ multiplex PCR; TCRdb stores in-frame clones only, minus some. The sample lists 55,000 to 85,000 clones, approximately 94% seen once, with roughly 1% in the top ten. Donors were drawn from the approximately 120-subject validation cohort, separate from the approximately 620-subject first cohort. Study-wide results and caveats: According to a subsequent analysis, TCR clusters identified in the first cohort showed a tendency to co-occur across the 110 or so validation repertoires. Among the CMV-associated chains, three were confirmed in vitro as specific for CMV antigens.

V is TRBV5-6 and J is TRBJ2-1; 7 bases fit TRBD1. The receptor was isolated from a woman under 30 in good health and CMV-seronegative. Source material: PBMCs. The CDR3 region is CASSLGIIQGAYNEQFF. DNA for the CDR3: TGTGCCAGCAGCTTGGGGATTATCCAGGGGGCCTACAATGAGCAGTTCTTC.